This T cell receptor beta chain was captured by sequencing in a study of CD8 T cells in Susac syndrome. The CDR3 is made up of 17 amino acids. Looked up from germline, CDR1 is MDHEN and CDR2 is SYDVKM. The ends lost 3 bases at V and 5 bases at J; junction bases unmatched: 14. The study sequenced TCR beta in blood CD8+ and CD4+ T cells. Random hexamers were used to reverse transcribe the RNA input (roughly 0.5 to 1 ug). Amplification of TCR beta CDR3 was carried out by immunoSEQ multiplex PCR, which covered 54 Vbeta and 13 Jbeta segments. TCRdb used MiXCR to reprocess the immunoSEQ multiplex PCR reads, holding one entry per CDR3 protein. The table includes a few hundred thousand distinct CDR3 sequences, about 82% detected once.

The sample consisted of CD8+ T cells from PBMCs. The V gene is TRBV28, the J gene TRBJ2-7; 9 bases are shared with TRBD1. The clonotype was recovered from a human donor with multiple sclerosis. The CDR3 sequence is CASSFPTAGTGHHEQYF. CDR3 nucleotides: TGTGCCAGCAGTTTCCCCACCGCCGGGACAGGGCACCACGAGCAGTACTTC.